These 10 T cell receptor beta chains share one sample of origin, sequenced in a study of OX40 agonist ivuxolimab in advanced cancers. Method: immunoSEQ multiplex PCR; TCRdb's copy keeps in-frame clones and lacks some. The profile shows about 79,000 clones, 75% to 95% of them singletons. Sequenced here: CD4+ or CD8+ T cells sorted from blood, sampled in a trial of the OX40 agonist ivuxolimab. These receptors all stem from an adult with an advanced solid tumor such as melanoma, head and neck, liver or kidney cancer.

The chain employs TRBV15 and TRBJ1-2, with TRBD1 identical over 7 bases. This CDR3 has 15 residues. Unmatched junction bases numbered 6, after V lost 0 bases and J lost 5 bases. Germline assignment: CDR1 LNHNV and CDR2 YYDKDF (reference sequence). This chain's CDR3 is CATSRDPLTGYGYTF. The CDR3 bases are TGTGCCACCAGCAGAGATCCCCTGACAGGGTATGGCTACACCTTC. Variable domain in full (rest from reference TRBV15 and TRBJ1-2): DAMVIQNPRYQVTQFGKPVTLSCSQTLNHNVMYWYQQKSSQAPKLLFHYYDKDFNNEADTPDNFQSRRPNTSFCFLDIRSPGLGDTAMYLCATSRDPLTGYGYTFGSGTRLTVV.

This rearrangement joins TRBV4-2 to TRBJ1-6, with D hard to call. The length of the CDR3 is 18 residues. Trimming shortened V by 0 bases and J by 1 base, and 13 bases separated the two germline ends. CDR1 and CDR2 (germline): LGHNA, YNFKEQ. The DNA of the CDR3 is TGTGCCAGCAGCCAAGATCTATTAACGGGTTCCTATAATTCACCCCTCCACTTT. Protein sequence: CASSQDLLTGSYNSPLHF.

The chain has TRBV27 and TRBJ2-7, with TRBD1 identical over 12 bases. Trimming cost V 6 bases and J 6 bases; bases outside gene matches: 6. The CDR3 has 14 amino acids. The germline gives CDR1 MNHEY, CDR2 SMNVEV (reference sequence). The CDR3 is CASRPGQGAGEQYF. CDR3 nucleotides: TGTGCCAGCAGGCCGGGACAGGGGGCGGGCGAGCAGTACTTC.

This clone was found once. V and J are TRBV27 and TRBJ2-7, with D tentatively TRBD1 or TRBD2 (6 bases each). Germline V gives CDR1 MNHEY, CDR2 SMNVEV (reference sequence). V lost 6 bases, J lost 6 bases, and 15 bases lay in between. The CDR3 has 13 amino acids. CDR3 residues: CASRGRGATEQYF. DNA of the CDR3: TGTGCCAGCAGAGGTAGGGGGGCGACCGAGCAGTACTTC.

This clone was seen once. The chain uses TRBV6-6 and TRBJ2-5, with TRBD2 identical over 7 bases. Germline trimming cut 3 bases from V and 2 bases from J; bases unmatched to any gene: 3. Germline assignment: CDR1 MNHNY and CDR2 SVGAGI (reference sequence). The CDR3 length is 14 residues. DNA of the CDR3: TGTGCCAGCAGTTATCGGACTAGGCAAGAGACCCAGTACTTC. Its protein product is CASSYRTRQETQYF.

The chain employs TRBV18 and TRBJ1-2; D possibly corresponds to TRBD1 (6 bases). Trimming took 6 bases from V and 8 from J, leaving 16 bases between them. Germline V gives CDR1 KGHSH, CDR2 LQKENI. The length of the CDR3 is 13 residues. CDR3 nucleotide sequence: TGTGCCAGCTCGCAGACAGGTTTAGGCGGCTACACCTTC. Residues: CASSQTGLGGYTF.

The chain uses TRBV7-9 and TRBJ2-5; tentative D call: TRBD2 (5 bases). CDR3 length: 17 residues. Germline values: CDR1 SEHNR, CDR2 FQNEAQ (reference sequence). Trimming took 5 bases from V and 5 from J, leaving 24 bases between them. CDR3 nucleotides: TGTGCCAGCAGCCTTGGTTCACTCTCGGGGAGAGGGGAGACCCAGTACTTC. Translated, it gives CASSLGSLSGRGETQYF.

This chain joins TRBV5-1 and TRBJ2-7; 7 bases map to TRBD1. The CDR3 consists of 13 residues. Germline-derived CDR1 and CDR2 are SGHRS and YFSETQ. After removal of 4 bases from V and 1 base from J, the junction contained 2 bases not matched to a gene. The CDR3 spells CASSRQGSYEQYF. The DNA for the CDR3 is TGCGCCAGCAGCCGACAGGGATCCTACGAGCAGTACTTC. Full variable domain (remainder filled in from reference TRBV5-1 and TRBJ2-7): KAGVTQTPRYLIKTRGQQVTLSCSPISGHRSVSWYQQTPGQGLQFLFEYFSETQRNKGNFPGRFSGRQFSNSRSEMNVSTLELGDSALYLCASSRQGSYEQYFGPGTRLTVT.

In this sample, this clone turned up a few times. CDR3 DNA sequence: TGTGCCACTTATCCACAGGACCGACGGGGGACTGAAGCTTTCTTT. This codes for CATYPQDRRGTEAFF. This chain links TRBV28 with TRBJ1-1; D is perhaps TRBD1 (5 bases). The CDR3 consists of 15 residues. V shed 10 bases and J shed 5 bases, with 23 bases lying between them. Germline values: CDR1 MDHEN, CDR2 SYDVKM. Together with reference TRBV28 and TRBJ1-1, the CDR3 gives the full variable domain: DVKVTQSSRYLVKRTGEKVFLECVQDMDHENMFWYRQDPGLGLRLIYFSYDVKMKEKGDIPEGYSVSREKKERFSLILESASTNQTSMYLCATYPQDRRGTEAFFGQGTRLTVV.

The chain couples TRBV19 to TRBJ2-1; 10 positions agree with TRBD2. The germline gives CDR1 LNHDA, CDR2 SQIVND (reference sequence). V shed 8 bases and J 5 bases; nucleotides not matched to a gene: 15. CDR3 length: 17 residues. As DNA, the CDR3 is TGTGCCAGTTCTTATTTACTAGCGGGAAGAGATCACAATGAGCAGTTCTTC. Translated, it gives CASSYLLAGRDHNEQFF.